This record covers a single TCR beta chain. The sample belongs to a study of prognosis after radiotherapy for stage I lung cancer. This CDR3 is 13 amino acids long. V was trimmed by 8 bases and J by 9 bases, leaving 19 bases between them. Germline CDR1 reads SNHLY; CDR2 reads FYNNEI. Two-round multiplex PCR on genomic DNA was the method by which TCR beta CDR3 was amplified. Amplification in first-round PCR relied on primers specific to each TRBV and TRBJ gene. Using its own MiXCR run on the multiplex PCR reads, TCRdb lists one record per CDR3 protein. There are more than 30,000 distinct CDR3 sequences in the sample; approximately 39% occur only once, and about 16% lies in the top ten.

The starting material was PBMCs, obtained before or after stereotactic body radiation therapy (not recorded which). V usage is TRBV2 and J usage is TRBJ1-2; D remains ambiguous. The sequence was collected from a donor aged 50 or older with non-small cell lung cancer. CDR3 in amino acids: CASEGGYGDRYTF. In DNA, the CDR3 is TGTGCCAGCGAAGGTGGGTATGGTGATCGCTACACCTTC. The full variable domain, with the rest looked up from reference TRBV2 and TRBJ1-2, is EPEVTQTPSHQVTQMGQEVILRCVPISNHLYFYWYRQILGQKVEFLVSFYNNEISEKSEIFDDQFSVERPDGSNFTLKIRSTKLEDSAMYFCASEGGYGDRYTFGSGTRLTVV.